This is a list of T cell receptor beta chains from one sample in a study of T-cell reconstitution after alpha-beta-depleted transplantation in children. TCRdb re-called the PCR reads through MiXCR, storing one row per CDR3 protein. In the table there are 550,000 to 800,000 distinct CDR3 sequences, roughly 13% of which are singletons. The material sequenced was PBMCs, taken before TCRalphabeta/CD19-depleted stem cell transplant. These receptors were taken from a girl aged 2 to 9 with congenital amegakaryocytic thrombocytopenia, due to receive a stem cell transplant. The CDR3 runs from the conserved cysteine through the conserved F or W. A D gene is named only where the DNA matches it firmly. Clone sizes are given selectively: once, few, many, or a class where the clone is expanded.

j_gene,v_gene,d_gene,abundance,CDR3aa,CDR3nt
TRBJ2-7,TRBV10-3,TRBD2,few,CAISSYPGLAAYEQYF,TGTGCCATCAGTTCATATCCGGGACTAGCGGCCTACGAGCAGTACTTC
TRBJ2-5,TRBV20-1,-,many,CSNKRPGQETQYF,TGCAGTAACAAGCGTCCGGGCCAGGAGACCCAGTACTTC
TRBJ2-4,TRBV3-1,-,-,CASSQDPPNIQYF,TGTGCCAGCAGCCAAGATCCCCCGAACATTCAGTACTTC
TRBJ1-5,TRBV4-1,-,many,CASSQDRQGGQPQHF,TGCGCCAGCAGCCAAGATCGGCAGGGCGGCCAGCCCCAGCATTTT
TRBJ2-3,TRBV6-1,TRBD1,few,CASSAVGGRATDTQYF,TGTGCCAGCAGTGCAGTAGGGGGCAGGGCCACAGATACGCAGTATTTT
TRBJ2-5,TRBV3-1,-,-,CASSHIEEREYF,TGTGCCAGCAGCCACATAGAAGAGAGGGAGTACTTC
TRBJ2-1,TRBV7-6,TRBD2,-,CASSLRSTSGSPIGNEQFF,TGTGCCAGCAGCCTACGATCGACTAGCGGGAGCCCCATAGGAAATGAGCAGTTCTTC
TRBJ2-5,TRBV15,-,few,CATSSWGTQETQYF,TGTGCCACCAGCTCGTGGGGGACTCAAGAGACCCAGTACTTC
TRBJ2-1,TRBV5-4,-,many,CASSWRGGYSYNEQFF,TGTGCCAGCAGTTGGAGGGGCGGCTATTCCTACAATGAGCAGTTCTTC
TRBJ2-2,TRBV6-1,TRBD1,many,CASSIGTVTGELFF,TGTGCCAGCAGCATCGGGACAGTCACCGGGGAGCTGTTTTTT
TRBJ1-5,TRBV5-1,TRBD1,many,CASSLEGTGYQPQHF,TGCGCCAGCAGCCTAGAAGGGACAGGATATCAGCCCCAGCATTTT
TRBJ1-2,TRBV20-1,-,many,CSARDAVGGLFYGYTF,TGCAGTGCTAGAGATGCCGTGGGGGGGCTGTTCTATGGCTACACCTTC
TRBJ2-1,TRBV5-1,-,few,CASSITTGTAVLRARDAGVFF,-
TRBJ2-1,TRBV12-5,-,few,CASGLPENTYNEQFF,TGTGCTAGTGGTTTGCCGGAGAACACCTACAATGAGCAGTTCTTC
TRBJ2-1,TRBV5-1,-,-,CASRRQSEMYNEQFF,TGCGCCAGCAGAAGGCAATCGGAAATGTACAATGAGCAGTTCTTC
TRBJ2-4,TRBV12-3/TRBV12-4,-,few,CASSWPGTGENIQYF,TGTGCCAGCAGTTGGCCGGGGACGGGTGAAAACATTCAGTACTTC
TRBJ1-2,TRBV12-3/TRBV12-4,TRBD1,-,CASSSDRGWNGDTF,TGTGCCAGCAGCTCCGACAGGGGATGGAATGGCGACACCTTC
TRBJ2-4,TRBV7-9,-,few,CASSLSERHIQYF,TGTGCCAGCAGCTTATCGGAGAGGCACATTCAGTACTTC
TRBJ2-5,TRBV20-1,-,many,CSAIVDREVGYQETQYF,TGCAGTGCTATAGTTGACAGGGAGGTTGGGTACCAAGAGACCCAGTACTTC
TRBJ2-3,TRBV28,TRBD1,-,CASCSYNDRVTSTDTQYF,TGTGCCAGCTGCTCATACAACGACAGGGTGACTTCCACAGATACGCAGTATTTT
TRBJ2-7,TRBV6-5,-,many,CASSSGFSYEQYF,TGTGCCAGCAGTTCAGGGTTCAGCTACGAGCAGTACTTC
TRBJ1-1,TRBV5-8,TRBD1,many,CASTPGVTGDTEAFF,TGTGCCAGCACCCCGGGCGTCACAGGGGACACTGAAGCTTTCTTT
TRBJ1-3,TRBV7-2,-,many,CASSLSGPGSGNTIYF,TGTGCCAGCAGCTTATCCGGACCAGGCTCTGGAAACACCATATATTTT
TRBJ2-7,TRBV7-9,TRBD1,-,CASSSEGTAYEQYF,TGTGCCAGCAGCTCCGAAGGGACAGCCTACGAGCAGTACTTC
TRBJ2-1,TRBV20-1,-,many,CSARDFGVGYNEQFF,TGCAGTGCTAGAGATTTTGGGGTGGGGTACAATGAGCAGTTCTTC
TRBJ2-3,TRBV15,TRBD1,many,CATSRVMTGGLDTQYF,TGTGCCACCAGCAGAGTTATGACAGGGGGCCTGGATACGCAGTATTTT
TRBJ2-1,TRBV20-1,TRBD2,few,CSAVGLAGFEQFF,TGCAGTGCTGTGGGACTAGCGGGATTTGAGCAGTTCTTC
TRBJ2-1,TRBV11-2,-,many,CASSLRDGSYNEQFF,TGTGCCAGCAGCTTGAGGGACGGATCCTACAATGAGCAGTTCTTC
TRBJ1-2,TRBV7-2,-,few,CASSEGAGYTF,TGTGCCAGCAGCGAAGGGGCTGGCTACACCTTC
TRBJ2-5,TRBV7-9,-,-,CASSLGMVGLETQYF,TGTGCCAGCAGCTTAGGGATGGTAGGACTGGAGACCCAGTACTTC
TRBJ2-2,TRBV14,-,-,CASSQVSGTGELFF,TGTGCCAGCAGCCAAGTCTCTGGTACCGGGGAGCTGTTTTTT
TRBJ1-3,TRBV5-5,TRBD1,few,CASSFTGGEGNTIYF,TGTGCCAGCAGTTTCACAGGGGGCGAAGGAAACACCATATATTTT
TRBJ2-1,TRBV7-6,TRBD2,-,CASSFSLAGTGEQFF,TGTGCCAGCAGCTTCTCGCTAGCGGGGACCGGAGAGCAGTTCTTC
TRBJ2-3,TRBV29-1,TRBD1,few,CSVDRNRGDTQYF,TGCAGCGTTGACCGGAACAGGGGAGATACGCAGTATTTT
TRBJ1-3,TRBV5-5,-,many,CASSLDSFGNTIYF,TGTGCCAGCAGCTTGGACAGCTTTGGAAACACCATATATTTT
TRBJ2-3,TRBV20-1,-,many,CSARVSGNTDTQYF,TGCAGTGCTAGAGTTAGCGGCAACACAGATACGCAGTATTTT
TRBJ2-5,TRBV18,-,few,CASSGGTGQQETQYF,TGTGCCAGCTCTGGAGGGACCGGGCAGCAAGAGACCCAGTACTTC
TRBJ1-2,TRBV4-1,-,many,CASSPWVRYGYTF,TGCGCCAGCAGCCCCTGGGTCAGGTATGGCTACACCTTC
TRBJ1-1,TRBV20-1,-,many,CSARQGTNTEAFF,TGCAGTGCGAGGCAGGGGACGAACACTGAAGCTTTCTTT
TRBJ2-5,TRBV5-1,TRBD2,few,CASSRGTSGKETQYF,TGCGCCAGCAGCAGGGGGACTAGCGGGAAAGAGACCCAGTACTTC
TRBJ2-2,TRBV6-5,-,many,CASSQGNTGELFF,TGTGCCAGCAGTCAGGGTAACACCGGGGAGCTGTTTTTT
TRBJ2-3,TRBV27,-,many,CASSLYRVGTDTQYF,TGTGCCAGCAGTTTGTACAGGGTGGGCACAGATACGCAGTATTTT
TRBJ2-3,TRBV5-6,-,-,CASSSLPGTHTQYF,TGTGCCAGCAGCTCCCTACCCGGCACACATACGCAGTATTTT
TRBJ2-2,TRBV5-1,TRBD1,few,CASSFSGGVTGELFF,TGCGCCAGCAGCTTCTCAGGGGGAGTCACCGGGGAGCTGTTTTTT
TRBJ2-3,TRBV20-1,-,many,CSAKDASTDTQYF,TGCAGTGCCAAAGACGCTAGCACAGATACGCAGTATTTT
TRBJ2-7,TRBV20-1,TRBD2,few,CSASAQRDFSYEQYF,TGCAGTGCTAGTGCCCAGCGGGATTTCTCCTACGAGCAGTACTTC
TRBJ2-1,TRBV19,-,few,CATGRGFF,TGTGCCACCGGCCGGGGGTTCTTC
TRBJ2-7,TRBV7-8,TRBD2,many,CASSFRRLANEQYF,TGTGCCAGCAGCTTCCGGAGACTAGCAAACGAGCAGTACTTC
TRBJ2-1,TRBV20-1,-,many,CSALPPGPIANEQFF,TGCAGTGCATTACCACCGGGCCCCATAGCCAATGAGCAGTTCTTC